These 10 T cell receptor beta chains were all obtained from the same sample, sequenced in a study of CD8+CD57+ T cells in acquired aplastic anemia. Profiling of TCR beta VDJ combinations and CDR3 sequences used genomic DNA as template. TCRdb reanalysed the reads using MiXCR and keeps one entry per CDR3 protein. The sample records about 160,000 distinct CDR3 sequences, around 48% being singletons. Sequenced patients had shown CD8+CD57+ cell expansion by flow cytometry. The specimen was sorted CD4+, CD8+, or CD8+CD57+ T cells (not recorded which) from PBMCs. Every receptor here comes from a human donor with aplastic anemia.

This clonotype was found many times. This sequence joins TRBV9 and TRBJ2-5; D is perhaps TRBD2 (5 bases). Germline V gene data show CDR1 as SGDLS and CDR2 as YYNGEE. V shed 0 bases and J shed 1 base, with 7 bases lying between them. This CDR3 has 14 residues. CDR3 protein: CASSVGGIQETQYF. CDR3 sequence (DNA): TGTGCCAGCAGCGTAGGAGGGATCCAAGAGACCCAGTACTTC.

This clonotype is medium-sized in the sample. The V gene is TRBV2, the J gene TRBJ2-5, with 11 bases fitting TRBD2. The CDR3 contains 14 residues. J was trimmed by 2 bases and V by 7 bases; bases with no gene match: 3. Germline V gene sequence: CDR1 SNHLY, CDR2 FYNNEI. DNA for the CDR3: TGTGCCAGCAACCTAGCGGGAGGTCAAGAGACCCAGTACTTC. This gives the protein CASNLAGGQETQYF.

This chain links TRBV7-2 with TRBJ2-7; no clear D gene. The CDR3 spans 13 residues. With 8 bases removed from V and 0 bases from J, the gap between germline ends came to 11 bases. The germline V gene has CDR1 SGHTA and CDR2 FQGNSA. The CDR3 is CASAEWSSYEQYF. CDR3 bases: TGTGCCAGCGCCGAATGGAGCTCCTACGAGCAGTACTTC.

The CDR3 sequence is CATSRGVGYEQYF. CDR3 nucleotides: TGTGCCACCAGCCGGGGGGTAGGCTATGAGCAGTACTTC. The gene calls are TRBV15 and TRBJ2-7, with 7 positions matching TRBD2. The CDR3 runs 13 residues. Losses at the gene ends were 5 bases for V and 7 bases for J; bases not matched to a gene: 8. The germline CDR1 and CDR2 sequences are LNHNV and YYDKDF (reference sequence).

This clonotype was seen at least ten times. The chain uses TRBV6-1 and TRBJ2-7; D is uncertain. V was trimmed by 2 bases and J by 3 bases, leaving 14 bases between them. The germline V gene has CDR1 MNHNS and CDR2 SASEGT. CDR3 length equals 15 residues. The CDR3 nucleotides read TGTGCCAGCAGTGAATCTCTAAGTTGGAGCTACGAGCAGTACTTC. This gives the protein CASSESLSWSYEQYF.

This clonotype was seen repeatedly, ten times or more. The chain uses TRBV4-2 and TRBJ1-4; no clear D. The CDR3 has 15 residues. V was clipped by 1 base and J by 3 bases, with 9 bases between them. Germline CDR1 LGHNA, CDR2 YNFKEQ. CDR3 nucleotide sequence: TGTGCCAGCAGCCAAGGGGGAGGTTCTAATGAAAAACTGTTTTTT. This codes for CASSQGGGSNEKLFF.

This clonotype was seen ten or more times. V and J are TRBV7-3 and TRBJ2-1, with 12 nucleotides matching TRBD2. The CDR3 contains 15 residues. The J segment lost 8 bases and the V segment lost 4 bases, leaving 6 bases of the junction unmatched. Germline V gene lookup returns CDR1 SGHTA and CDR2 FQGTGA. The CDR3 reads CASSSRLAGEHEQFF. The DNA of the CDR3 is TGTGCCAGCAGCTCCCGACTAGCGGGAGAGCATGAGCAGTTCTTC.

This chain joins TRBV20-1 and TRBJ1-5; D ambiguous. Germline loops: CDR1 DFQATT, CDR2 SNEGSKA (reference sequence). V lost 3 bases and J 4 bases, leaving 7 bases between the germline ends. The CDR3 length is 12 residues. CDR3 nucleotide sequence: TGCAGTGCTAGCGGAGGGAATCAGCCCCAGCATTTT. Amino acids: CSASGGNQPQHF.

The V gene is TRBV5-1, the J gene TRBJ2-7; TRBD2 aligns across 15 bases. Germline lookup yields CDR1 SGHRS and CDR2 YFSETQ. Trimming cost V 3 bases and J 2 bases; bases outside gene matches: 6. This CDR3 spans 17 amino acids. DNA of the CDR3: TGCGCCAGCAGCTCCGGACTAGCGGGAGGGAATACCTACGAGCAGTACTTC. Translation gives CASSSGLAGGNTYEQYF.

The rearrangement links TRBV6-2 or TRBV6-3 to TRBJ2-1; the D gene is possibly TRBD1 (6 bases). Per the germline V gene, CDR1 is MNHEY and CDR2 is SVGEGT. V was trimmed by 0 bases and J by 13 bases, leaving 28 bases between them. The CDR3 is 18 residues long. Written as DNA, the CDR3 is TGTGCCAGCAGTTACTCAACTCCCCGACAGGTGTCCGCGCCAGTACAGTTCTTC. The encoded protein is CASSYSTPRQVSAPVQFF.